This entry describes one TCR beta chain. The antigen is unknown. This specimen comes from a study of T cell repertoires in cytomegalovirus infection. The overall study: Recently identified HLA-C-restricted CMV epitopes were used, and well-studied HLA-B-restricted CMV epitopes were used as well. Matching HLA type, along with CMV infection, was indicated by public TCR beta signatures. Whole-study results and caveats: The response measured ex vivo was dominated by TCR beta clonotypes (HLA-C-restricted and CMV-specific). CMV carriers with the relevant HLA were identified by cumulative public TCR beta family frequency.

CDR1 and CDR2 from the germline V gene are LNHNV and YYDKDF (reference sequence). Trimming took 0 bases from V and 4 from J, leaving 12 bases between them. CDR3 size: 15 residues. Using its own MiXCR run on the reads, TCRdb lists one record per CDR3 protein. Here the sample spans some 900,000 distinct CDR3 sequences, over 25% being singletons. This sample comprised cultured CD8+ T cells from PBMCs, obtained from culture after CMV antigen stimulation. The chain couples TRBV15 to TRBJ1-2; no definite D call. The clonotype was recovered from a human donor in good health (CMV status not recorded). Some clones in this sample may be carry-over from other donors' samples. The CDR3 here is CATSRDSAGIYGYTF. DNA of the CDR3: TGTGCCACCAGCAGAGATTCGGCGGGGATCTATGGCTACACCTTC. The complete variable domain, with remaining parts taken from reference TRBV15 and TRBJ1-2, reads DAMVIQNPRYQVTQFGKPVTLSCSQTLNHNVMYWYQQKSSQAPKLLFHYYDKDFNNEADTPDNFQSRRPNTSFCFLDIRSPGLGDTAMYLCATSRDSAGIYGYTFGSGTRLTVV.